This T cell receptor (beta chain) was documented in a study of shared clonotypes between healthy human individuals. DNA at 200 ng, approximately 30,000 T cell genomes, went into sorted-subset replicate PCRs. Method: immunoSEQ multiplex PCR; TCRdb's copy keeps in-frame clones and lacks some. This table has roughly 890,000 clones, about 92% appearing once. Findings of the study overall: Estimated clonotype richness was generally higher in naive than memory subsets.

As defined, naive CD8 cells were CD45RO-negative and positively selected for CCR7, with terminally differentiated effector memory CD45RA+ cells excluded. CDR1 is SNHLY, CDR2 FYNNEI, per germline. This CDR3 comprises 17 residues. V shed 7 bases, J shed 0 bases, and the junction held 11 bases outside the gene matches. In regard to this clone: Its antigen is not identified.

This sequence was found in a young man in good health. The material sequenced was naive CD8+ T cells sorted from blood. The chain recombines TRBV2 with TRBJ2-7, with 11 bases lining up with TRBD1. The CDR3 DNA sequence: TGTGCCAGCAATTACCCCACGGGACAGGGGGGCTCCTACGAGCAGTACTTC. Protein product: CASNYPTGQGGSYEQYF. The complete variable domain, with remaining parts taken from reference TRBV2 and TRBJ2-7, reads EPEVTQTPSHQVTQMGQEVILRCVPISNHLYFYWYRQILGQKVEFLVSFYNNEISEKSEIFDDQFSVERPDGSNFTLKIRSTKLEDSAMYFCASNYPTGQGGSYEQYFGPGTRLTVT.